These 19 T cell receptor beta chains were all obtained from the same sample, sequenced in a study of T cell responses to AZD1222 COVID-19 vaccine. Sequencing was performed with immunoSEQ multiplex PCR; in TCRdb, only in-frame clones are kept and a portion is missing. The repertoire holds more than 85,000 clones, with roughly 92% as singletons. This specimen consisted of peripheral blood, obtained 28 days after the second AZD1222 dose. The receptors come from an adult who received the AZD1222 COVID-19 vaccine.

V is TRBV6-2 or TRBV6-3 and J is TRBJ2-7; 12 bases fit TRBD1. V was clipped by 4 bases and J by 6 bases; unmatched bases: 4. Germline values: CDR1 MNHEY, CDR2 SVGEGT. This CDR3 spans 14 amino acids. The CDR3 sequence is CASSFGTGGLEQYF. In DNA form, the CDR3 reads TGTGCCAGCAGTTTTGGGACAGGGGGCCTCGAGCAGTACTTC.

The rearrangement joins TRBV11-2 to TRBJ1-1; D may be TRBD1 (6 bases). The CDR3 contains 18 residues. V lost 1 base to trimming and J lost 0 bases, with 18 bases between them. The germline gives CDR1 SGHAT, CDR2 FQNNGV. The CDR3 nucleotides read TGTGCCAGCAGCTTAGTCGGGGGCGTCCTGAGGCTGAACACTGAAGCTTTCTTT. Translating gives CASSLVGGVLRLNTEAFF.

The chain has TRBV6-2 or TRBV6-3 and TRBJ1-2; D unresolved. The V and J ends lost 2 bases and 11 bases respectively, with 12 bases between them. Per germline, CDR1 MNHEY and CDR2 SVGEGT. The CDR3 length is 12 residues. The CDR3 sequence: CASSYNYPGYTF. CDR3 nucleotide sequence: TGTGCCAGCAGTTACAACTACCCGGGGTACACCTTC.

This rearrangement joins TRBV9 to TRBJ1-5; D ambiguous. The CDR3 consists of 15 residues. The germline V and J ends were trimmed by 0 bases and 0 bases, with 7 bases remaining between them. The V gene's germline CDR1 is SGDLS and CDR2 YYNGEE. The CDR3 sequence: CASSVGRDSNQPQHF. Here the CDR3 DNA reads TGTGCCAGCAGCGTAGGTCGGGATAGCAATCAGCCCCAGCATTTT.

In its sample, this clone was seen a few times. The chain combines TRBV5-3 with TRBJ2-5; the match to TRBD2 covers 8 bases. TRBV5-3 is noted as an ORF with a role that remains uncertain. The CDR3 has 14 amino acids. V dropped 4 bases and J dropped 2; count of bases not matched to a gene: 4. The CDR3 bases are TGTGCCAGAAGCAATAGCGGGGTACAAGAGACCCAGTACTTC. This sequence encodes CARSNSGVQETQYF.

J is TRBJ2-7 and V is TRBV10-3; D remains ambiguous. V lost 1 base and J 0 bases, leaving 16 bases between the germline ends. Germline-derived CDR1 and CDR2 are ENHRY and SYGVKD. The CDR3 length is 17 residues. The CDR3 sequence: CAISEFEDLSFSYEQYF. The CDR3 DNA reads TGTGCCATCAGTGAGTTCGAGGACCTCTCATTCTCCTACGAGCAGTACTTC.

This rearrangement joins TRBV28 to TRBJ1-1, with D possibly TRBD1 on 6 matching bases. CDR3 length: 12 amino acids. Trimming left V 4 bases short and J 10 bases short, with 13 bases between. Germline CDR1 and CDR2: MDHEN and SYDVKM. The CDR3 region has the DNA TGTGCCAGCAGTTACCGCCCAGGGGTAGCTTTCTTT. It codes for CASSYRPGVAFF.

The chain recombines TRBV6-2 or TRBV6-3 with TRBJ2-2; 9 bases map to TRBD2. V shed 6 bases and J 4 bases; nucleotides not matched to a gene: 9. The germline CDR1 and CDR2 sequences are MNHEY and SVGEGT. This CDR3 comprises 16 residues. The CDR3 bases are TGTGCCAGCAGCTCCGGACTAGCGTCTATCACCGGGGAGCTGTTTTTT. It yields the protein CASSSGLASITGELFF.

The chain combines TRBV12-3 or TRBV12-4 with TRBJ2-7; maybe TRBD1 (5 bases). Trimming removed 3 bases from V and 9 bases from J, with 12 bases in between. This CDR3 is 12 amino acids long. The CDR3 loop is CASSFDQGRQYF. The CDR3 nucleotides read TGTGCCAGCAGTTTCGACCAGGGAAGGCAGTACTTC.

The rearrangement links TRBV3-1 (or the pseudogene TRBV3-2) to TRBJ2-3; D unresolved. The CDR3 is 11 amino acids. Germline assignment: CDR1 LGHDT and CDR2 YNNKEL (reference sequence). The V end lost 2 bases, the J end lost 9 bases, and 6 bases lay between the germline ends. The CDR3 loop is CASSQSRTQYF. CDR3 sequence (DNA): TGTGCCAGCAGCCAAAGCCGGACGCAGTATTTT.

This clone occurred once. The chain combines TRBV2 with TRBJ2-2; D remains unclear. This CDR3 has 11 residues. Germline V lookup: CDR1 SNHLY, CDR2 FYNNEI. Between the trimmed V and J ends, which lost 6 bases and 5 bases, there was a span of 4 bases. The CDR3 sequence: CASRETGELFF. Written as DNA, the CDR3 is TGTGCCAGCAGGGAGACCGGGGAGCTGTTTTTT.

The chain employs TRBV5-4 and TRBJ2-6, with D unclear. Deletions cut 0 bases from V and 3 bases from J, with 4 bases between. Germline V CDR1 and CDR2: SGHNT, YYREEE (reference sequence). CDR3 size: 14 residues. The CDR3 nucleotides are TGTGCCAGCAGCTTGGGAGATGGGGCCAACGTCCTGACTTTC. Translated: CASSLGDGANVLTF.

The rearrangement links TRBV24-1 to TRBJ1-1, with D maybe TRBD1 (6 bases). The V end lost 0 bases, the J end lost 11 bases, and 6 bases lay between the germline ends. The CDR3 sequence is 11 residues long. Germline CDR1 KGHDR, CDR2 SFDVKD. In nucleotides, the CDR3 is TGTGCCACCAGTGATTTGACAGGGGCTTTCTTT. Its translation is CATSDLTGAFF.

The chain uses TRBV15 and TRBJ2-7; the match to TRBD2 covers 9 bases. CDR1 and CDR2 from the germline V gene are LNHNV and YYDKDF (reference sequence). V was clipped by 1 base and J by 5 bases; unmatched bases: 9. The CDR3 is 16 amino acids. The CDR3 sequence: CATSRVRLAGQNEQYF. The CDR3 DNA sequence: TGTGCCACCAGCAGAGTACGGCTAGCGGGGCAGAACGAGCAGTACTTC.

There are a few counts of this clone. The chain couples TRBV10-2 to TRBJ1-5, with D tentatively TRBD1 (5 bases). Germline V gene sequence: CDR1 WSHSY, CDR2 SAAADI. This CDR3 spans 15 amino acids. With 1 base removed from V and 1 base from J, the gap between germline ends came to 8 bases. This CDR3 is CASSEWGQSNQPQHF. The CDR3 coding sequence is TGCGCCAGCAGTGAGTGGGGCCAGAGCAATCAGCCCCAGCATTTT.

The chain is built from TRBV30 and TRBJ1-3, with unresolved D. V gave up 4 bases and J gave up 4 bases, with 5 bases separating them. CDR1 and CDR2 (germline): GTSNPN, SVGIG (reference sequence). This CDR3 spans 11 amino acids. This CDR3 is CAWTGGNTIYF. Here the CDR3 DNA reads TGTGCCTGGACCGGGGGAAACACCATATATTTT. Supplemented by reference TRBV30 and TRBJ1-3, the full variable domain reads SQTIHQWPATLVQPVGSPLSLECTVEGTSNPNLYWYRQAAGRGLQLLFYSVGIGQISSEVPQNLSASRPQDRQFILSSKKLLLSDSGFYLCAWTGGNTIYFGEGSWLTVV.

As regards this clone: Additional DNA sequences in this sample encode the identical CDR3. V is TRBV29-1 and J is TRBJ1-5; TRBD1 might be the D (5 bases). Trimming left V 7 bases short and J 2 bases short, with 9 bases between. The CDR3 consists of 12 residues. Germline CDR1 and CDR2: SQVTM and ANQGSEA. In DNA form, the CDR3 reads TGCAGCGCTGGACAAGGCAATCAGCCCCAGCATTTT. Translating it yields CSAGQGNQPQHF.

This chain joins TRBV28 and TRBJ2-5; D may be TRBD1 or TRBD2 (6 bases each). The CDR3 has 15 amino acids. CDR1 MDHEN and CDR2 SYDVKM come from the germline V gene. Deletions cut 4 bases from V and 9 bases from J, with 21 bases between. The CDR3 DNA is TGTGCCAGCAGTTCCGTAGGGGGAGGTTTGTTGGCCCAGTACTTC. Amino acids: CASSSVGGGLLAQYF.

The chain carries TRBV10-3 and TRBJ2-7, with unresolved D. The CDR3 loop spans 13 amino acids. CDR1 ENHRY and CDR2 SYGVKD come from the germline V gene. The ends were cut back, 4 bases at V and 3 bases at J, with 10 bases in the middle. The CDR3 sequence: CAISGVRNYEQYF. The CDR3 nucleotides are TGTGCCATCAGTGGGGTCAGGAACTACGAGCAGTACTTC.